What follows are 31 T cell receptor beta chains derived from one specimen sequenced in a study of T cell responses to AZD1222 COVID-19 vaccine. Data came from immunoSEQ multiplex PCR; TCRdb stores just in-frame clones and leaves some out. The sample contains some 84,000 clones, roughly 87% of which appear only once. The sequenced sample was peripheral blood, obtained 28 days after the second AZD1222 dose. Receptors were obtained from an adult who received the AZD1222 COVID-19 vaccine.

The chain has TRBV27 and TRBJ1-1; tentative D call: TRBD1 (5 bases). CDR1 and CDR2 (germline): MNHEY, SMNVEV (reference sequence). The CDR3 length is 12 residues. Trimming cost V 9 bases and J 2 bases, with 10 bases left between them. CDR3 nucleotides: TGTGCCAGTGGGGGTGATAACACTGAAGCTTTCTTT. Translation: CASGGDNTEAFF.

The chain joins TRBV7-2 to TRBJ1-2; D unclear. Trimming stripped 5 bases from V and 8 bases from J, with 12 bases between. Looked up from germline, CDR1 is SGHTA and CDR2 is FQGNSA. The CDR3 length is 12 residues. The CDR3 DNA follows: TGTGCCAGCAGCATTTCCGAACGAGGCTACACCTTC. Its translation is CASSISERGYTF.

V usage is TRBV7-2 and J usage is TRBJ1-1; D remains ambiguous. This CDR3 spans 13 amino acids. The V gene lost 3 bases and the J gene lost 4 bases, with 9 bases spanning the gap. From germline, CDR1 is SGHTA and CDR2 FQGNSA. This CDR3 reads CASSFSRSTEAFF. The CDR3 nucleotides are TGTGCCAGCAGCTTCTCCAGGAGCACTGAAGCTTTCTTT.

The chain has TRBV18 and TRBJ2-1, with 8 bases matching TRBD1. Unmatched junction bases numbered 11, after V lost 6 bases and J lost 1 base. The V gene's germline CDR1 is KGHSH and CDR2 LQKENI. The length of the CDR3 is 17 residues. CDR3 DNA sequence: TGTGCCAGCTCGCCCTCAGGGGGCGGATATTCCTACAATGAGCAGTTCTTC. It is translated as CASSPSGGGYSYNEQFF. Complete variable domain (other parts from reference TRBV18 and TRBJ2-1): NAGVMQNPRHLVRRRGQEARLRCSPMKGHSHVYWYRQLPEEGLKFMVYLQKENIIDESGMPKERFSAEFPKEGPSILRIQQVVRGDSAAYFCASSPSGGGYSYNEQFFGPGTRLTVL.

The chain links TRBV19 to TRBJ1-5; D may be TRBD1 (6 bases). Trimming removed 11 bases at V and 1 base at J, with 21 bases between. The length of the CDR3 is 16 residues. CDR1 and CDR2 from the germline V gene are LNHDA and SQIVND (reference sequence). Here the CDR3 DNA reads TGTGCCCCCAGGGGCGGGGGGCTAGAGAGCAATCAGCCCCAGCATTTT. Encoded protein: CAPRGGGLESNQPQHF.

CDR3 in amino acids: CASRPAGGGYEQYF. The CDR3 DNA sequence: TGTGCCAGCCGCCCAGCGGGGGGGGGCTACGAGCAGTACTTC. The chain uses TRBV28 and TRBJ2-7, with TRBD2 matching 10 bases. V lost 8 bases to trimming and J lost 3 bases; unmatched junction nucleotides: 7. CDR1 and CDR2 (germline): MDHEN, SYDVKM. This CDR3 is 14 amino acids long.

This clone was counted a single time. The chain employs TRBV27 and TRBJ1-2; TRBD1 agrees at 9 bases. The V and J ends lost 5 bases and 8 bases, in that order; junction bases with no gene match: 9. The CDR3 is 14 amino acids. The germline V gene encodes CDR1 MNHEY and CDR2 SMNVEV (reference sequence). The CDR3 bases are TGTGCCAGCAGTGAAACAGGGGGCGCTTACGGCTACACCTTC. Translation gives CASSETGGAYGYTF.

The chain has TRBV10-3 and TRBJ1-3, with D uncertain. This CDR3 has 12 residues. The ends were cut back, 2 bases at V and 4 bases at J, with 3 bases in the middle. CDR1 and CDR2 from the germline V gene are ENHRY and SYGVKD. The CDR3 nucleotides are TGTGCCATCAGTGAGACAGGAAACACCATATATTTT. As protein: CAISETGNTIYF.

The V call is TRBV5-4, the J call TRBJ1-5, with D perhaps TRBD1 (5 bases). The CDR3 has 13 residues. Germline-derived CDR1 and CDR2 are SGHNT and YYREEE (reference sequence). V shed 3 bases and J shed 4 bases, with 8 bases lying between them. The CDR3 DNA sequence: TGTGCCAGCAGCTGGGGGGTGAATCAGCCCCAGCATTTT. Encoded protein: CASSWGVNQPQHF.

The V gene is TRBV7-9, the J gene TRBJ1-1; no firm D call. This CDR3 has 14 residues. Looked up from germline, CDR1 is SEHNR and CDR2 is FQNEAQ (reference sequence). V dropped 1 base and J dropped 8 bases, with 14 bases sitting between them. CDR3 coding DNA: TGTGCCAGCAGCTTAGAGTTACTGGAGGCGGAAGCTTTCTTT. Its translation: CASSLELLEAEAFF.

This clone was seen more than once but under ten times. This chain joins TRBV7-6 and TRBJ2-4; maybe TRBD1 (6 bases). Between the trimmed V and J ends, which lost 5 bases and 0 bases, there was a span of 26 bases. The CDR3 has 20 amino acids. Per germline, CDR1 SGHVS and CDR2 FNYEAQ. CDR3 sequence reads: CASSGPKDSPDGLAKNIQYF. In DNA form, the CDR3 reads TGTGCCAGCAGCGGGCCCAAGGACAGCCCAGACGGCCTAGCCAAAAACATTCAGTACTTC.

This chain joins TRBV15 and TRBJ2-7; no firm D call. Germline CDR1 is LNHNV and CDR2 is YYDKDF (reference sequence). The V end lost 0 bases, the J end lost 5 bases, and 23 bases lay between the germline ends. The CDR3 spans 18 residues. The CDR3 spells CATSRDRYRAVRGDEQYF. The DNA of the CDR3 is TGTGCCACCAGCAGAGATCGTTATAGGGCAGTAAGAGGCGACGAGCAGTACTTC.

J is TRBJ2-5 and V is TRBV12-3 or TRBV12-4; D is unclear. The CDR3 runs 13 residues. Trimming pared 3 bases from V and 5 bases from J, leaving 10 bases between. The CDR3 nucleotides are TGTGCCAGCAGTTTTAACGATGGGGAGACCCAGTACTTC. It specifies CASSFNDGETQYF.

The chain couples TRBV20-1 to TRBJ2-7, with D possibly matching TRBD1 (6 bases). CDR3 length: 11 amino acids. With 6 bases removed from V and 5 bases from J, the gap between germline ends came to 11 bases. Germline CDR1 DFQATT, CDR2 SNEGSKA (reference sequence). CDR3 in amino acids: CSAAQGNEQYF. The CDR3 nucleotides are TGCAGTGCCGCGCAGGGGAACGAGCAGTACTTC.

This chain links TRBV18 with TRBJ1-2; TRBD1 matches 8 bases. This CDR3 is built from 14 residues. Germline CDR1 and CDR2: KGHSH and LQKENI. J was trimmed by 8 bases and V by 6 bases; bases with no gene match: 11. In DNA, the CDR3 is TGTGCCAGCTCCCTACCGGGACAGGCCGAAGGCTACACCTTC. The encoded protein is CASSLPGQAEGYTF.

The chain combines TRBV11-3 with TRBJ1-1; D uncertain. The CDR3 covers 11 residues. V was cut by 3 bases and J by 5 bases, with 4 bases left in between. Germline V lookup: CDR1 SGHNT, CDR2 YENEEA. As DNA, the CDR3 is TGTGCCAGCAGCTTGAGAACTGAAGCTTTCTTT. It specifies CASSLRTEAFF.

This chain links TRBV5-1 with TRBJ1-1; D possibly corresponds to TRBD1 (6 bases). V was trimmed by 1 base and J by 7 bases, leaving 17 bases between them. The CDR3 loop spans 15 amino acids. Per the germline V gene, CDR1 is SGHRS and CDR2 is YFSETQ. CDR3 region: CASSLLGGDLIEAFF. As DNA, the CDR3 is TGCGCCAGCAGCTTGTTAGGGGGGGACTTGATTGAAGCTTTCTTT. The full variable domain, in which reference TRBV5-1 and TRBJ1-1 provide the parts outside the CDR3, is KAGVTQTPRYLIKTRGQQVTLSCSPISGHRSVSWYQQTPGQGLQFLFEYFSETQRNKGNFPGRFSGRQFSNSRSEMNVSTLELGDSALYLCASSLLGGDLIEAFFGQGTRLTVV.

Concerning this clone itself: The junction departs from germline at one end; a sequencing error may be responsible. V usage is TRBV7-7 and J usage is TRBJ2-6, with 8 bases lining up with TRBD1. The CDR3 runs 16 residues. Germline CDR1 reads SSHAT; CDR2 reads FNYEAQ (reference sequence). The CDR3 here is CASSPGPGQGGHGLTF. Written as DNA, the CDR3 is TGTGCTAGCAGCCCCGGCCCCGGACAGGGAGGTCACGGCCTGACTTTC.

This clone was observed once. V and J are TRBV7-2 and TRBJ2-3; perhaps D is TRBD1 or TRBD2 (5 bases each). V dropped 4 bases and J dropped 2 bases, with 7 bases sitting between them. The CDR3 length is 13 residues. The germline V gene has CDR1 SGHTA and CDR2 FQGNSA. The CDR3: CASSWGYTDTQYF. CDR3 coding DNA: TGTGCCAGCAGCTGGGGGTACACAGATACGCAGTATTTT. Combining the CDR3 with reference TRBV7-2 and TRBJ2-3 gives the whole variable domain GAGVSQSPSNKVTEKGKDVELRCDPISGHTALYWYRQSLGQGLEFLIYFQGNSAPDKSGLPSDRFSAERTGGSVSTLTIQRTQQEDSAVYLCASSWGYTDTQYFGPGTRLTVL.

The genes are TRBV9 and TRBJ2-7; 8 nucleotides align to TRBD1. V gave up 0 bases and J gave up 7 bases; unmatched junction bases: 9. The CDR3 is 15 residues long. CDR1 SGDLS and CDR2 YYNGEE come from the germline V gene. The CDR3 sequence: CASSVAPDRAREQYF. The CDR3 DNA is TGTGCCAGCAGCGTAGCCCCGGACAGGGCGCGGGAGCAGTACTTC. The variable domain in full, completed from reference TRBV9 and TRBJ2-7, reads DSGVTQTPKHLITATGQRVTLRCSPRSGDLSVYWYQQSLDQGLQFLIQYYNGEERAKGNILERFSAQQFPDLHSELNLSSLELGDSALYFCASSVAPDRAREQYFGPGTRLTVT.

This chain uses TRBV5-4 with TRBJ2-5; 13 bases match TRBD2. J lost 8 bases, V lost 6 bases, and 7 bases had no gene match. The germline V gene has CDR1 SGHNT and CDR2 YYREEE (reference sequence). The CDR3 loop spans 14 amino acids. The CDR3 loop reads CASTETSGGLTQYF. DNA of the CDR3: TGTGCCAGCACCGAGACTAGCGGGGGGTTAACCCAGTACTTC.

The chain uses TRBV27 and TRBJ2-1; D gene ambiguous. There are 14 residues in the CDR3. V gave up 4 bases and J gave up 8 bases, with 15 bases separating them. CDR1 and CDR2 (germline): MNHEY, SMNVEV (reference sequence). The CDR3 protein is CASSSPLSPYEQFF. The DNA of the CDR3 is TGTGCCAGCAGTTCCCCACTCTCCCCGTATGAGCAGTTCTTC.

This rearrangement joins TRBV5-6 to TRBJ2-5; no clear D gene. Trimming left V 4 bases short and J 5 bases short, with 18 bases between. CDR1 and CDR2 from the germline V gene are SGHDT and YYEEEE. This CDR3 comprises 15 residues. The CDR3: CASSGEQSAHETQYF. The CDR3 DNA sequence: TGTGCCAGCAGCGGGGAACAGTCGGCGCATGAGACCCAGTACTTC.

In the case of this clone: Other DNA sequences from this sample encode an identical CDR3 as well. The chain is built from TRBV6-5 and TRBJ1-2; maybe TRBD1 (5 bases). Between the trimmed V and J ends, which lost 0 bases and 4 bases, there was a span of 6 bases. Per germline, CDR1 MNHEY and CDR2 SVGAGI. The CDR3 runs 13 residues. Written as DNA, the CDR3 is TGTGCCAGCAGTTACTCGACAGCCTATGGCTACACCTTC. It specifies CASSYSTAYGYTF.

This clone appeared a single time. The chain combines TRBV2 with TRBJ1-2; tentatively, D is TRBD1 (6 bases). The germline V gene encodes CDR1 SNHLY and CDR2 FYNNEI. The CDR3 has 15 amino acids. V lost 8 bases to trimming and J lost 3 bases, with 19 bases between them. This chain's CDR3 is CASSSVVDSYYGYTF. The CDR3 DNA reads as TGTGCCAGCTCCTCCGTCGTGGACAGTTACTATGGCTACACCTTC.

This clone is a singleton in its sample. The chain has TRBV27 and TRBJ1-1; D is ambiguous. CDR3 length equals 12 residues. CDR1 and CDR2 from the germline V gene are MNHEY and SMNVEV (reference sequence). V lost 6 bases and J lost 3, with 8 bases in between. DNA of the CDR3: TGTGCCAGCAGGGGAGGGTACACTGAAGCTTTCTTT. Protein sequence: CASRGGYTEAFF.

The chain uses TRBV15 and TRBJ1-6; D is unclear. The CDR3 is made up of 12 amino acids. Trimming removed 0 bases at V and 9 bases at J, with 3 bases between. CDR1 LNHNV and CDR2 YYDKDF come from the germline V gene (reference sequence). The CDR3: CATSRDSSPLHF. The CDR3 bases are TGTGCCACCAGCAGAGATAGTTCACCCCTCCACTTT.

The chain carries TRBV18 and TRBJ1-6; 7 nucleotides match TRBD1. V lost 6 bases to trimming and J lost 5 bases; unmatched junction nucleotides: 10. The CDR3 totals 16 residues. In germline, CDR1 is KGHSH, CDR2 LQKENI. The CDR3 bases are TGTGCCAGCTCGTCCCATCCGGGGACAGATAATTCACCCCTCCACTTT. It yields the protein CASSSHPGTDNSPLHF.

The CDR3 bases are TGTGCCAGCGGTTTGAACGAGCAGTACTTC. Amino acid sequence: CASGLNEQYF. V is TRBV2 and J is TRBJ2-7; the D is unclear. CDR1 and CDR2 (germline): SNHLY, FYNNEI. The ends were cut back, 8 bases at V and 5 bases at J, with 7 bases in the middle. This CDR3 has 10 residues.

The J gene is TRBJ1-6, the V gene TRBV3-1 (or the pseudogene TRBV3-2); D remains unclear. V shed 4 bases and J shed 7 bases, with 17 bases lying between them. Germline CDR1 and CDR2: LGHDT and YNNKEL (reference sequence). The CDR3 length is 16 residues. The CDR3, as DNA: TGTGCCAGCAGCCTCGTGGGCGGGAGGGTGAATTCACCCCTCCACTTT. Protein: CASSLVGGRVNSPLHF.

The CDR3 nucleotides are TGCGCCAGCAGCGGTCAGGGCAGGAACTATGGCTACACCTTC. Translation gives CASSGQGRNYGYTF. The chain carries TRBV4-3 and TRBJ1-2; D is possibly TRBD1 (5 bases). This CDR3 has 14 residues. Germline V gene lookup returns CDR1 LGHNA and CDR2 YSLEER. V dropped 5 bases and J dropped 2 bases, with 12 bases sitting between them.